One sample yielded the 20 T cell receptor beta chains listed below, sequenced in a study of preoperative IRX-2 immunotherapy in early breast cancer. This sample's treatment: preoperative locoregional IRX-2 cytokine immunotherapy. The protocol was immunoSEQ multiplex PCR, while the TCRdb copy is restricted to in-frame clones and leaves out a portion. The sample holds about 62,000 clones, around 94% seen once. The biological material was taken from a patient treated with IRX-2 immunotherapy. The source of these receptors is a human donor with breast cancer.

This clone appeared a single time. This chain links TRBV7-2 with TRBJ2-7; 12 bases agree with TRBD2. The CDR3 sequence is 14 residues long. CDR1 is SGHTA and CDR2 is FQGNSA in the germline V gene. V gave up 6 bases and J gave up 4 bases; unmatched junction bases: 4. The chain's CDR3 is CASRLLAGGYEQYF. CDR3 in DNA: TGTGCCAGCAGATTACTAGCGGGGGGTTACGAGCAGTACTTC.

The genes are TRBV5-1 and TRBJ2-3; D tentatively reads TRBD1 or TRBD2 (5 bases each). Germline-derived CDR1 and CDR2 are SGHRS and YFSETQ. Trimming left V 1 base short and J 6 bases short, with 15 bases between. The CDR3 consists of 15 residues. The DNA of the CDR3 is TGCGCCAGCAGCTTGTTCGAGGGGTTTATGGATACGCAGTATTTT. Translation: CASSLFEGFMDTQYF.

The chain is built from TRBV11-3 and TRBJ2-3; 7 bases line up with TRBD1. The CDR3 sequence is 12 residues long. CDR1 and CDR2 (germline): SGHNT, YENEEA. V trimming: 6 bases; J trimming: 6 bases; junction bases outside the gene matches: 3. This CDR3 reads CASSPTGDTQYF. As DNA, the CDR3 is TGTGCCAGCAGTCCGACAGGGGATACGCAGTATTTT.

The chain couples TRBV5-1 to TRBJ2-2, with 7 bases aligning to TRBD2. The CDR3 sequence is 16 residues long. Germline V gene data show CDR1 as SGHRS and CDR2 as YFSETQ. Trimming cost V 0 bases and J 4 bases; bases outside gene matches: 6. CDR3 region: CASSLELAVTTGELFF. CDR3 sequence (DNA): TGCGCCAGCAGCTTGGAGCTAGCGGTGACCACCGGGGAGCTGTTTTTT.

The chain links TRBV10-3 to TRBJ1-2; D uncertain. The germline CDR1 and CDR2 sequences are ENHRY and SYGVKD. V gave up 8 bases and J gave up 3 bases, with 4 bases separating them. The CDR3 runs to 10 residues. The CDR3 protein is CAIGDYGYTF. CDR3 DNA: TGTGCCATCGGGGACTATGGCTACACCTTC.

Worth noting for this clone: The limits of the CDR3 on the DNA are not certain, so only TCRdb's listed CDR3 is given. The chain couples TRBV29-1 to TRBJ2-7. Germline values: CDR1 SQVTM, CDR2 ANQGSEA. A total of 13 residues make up the CDR3, ends included. The CDR3 sequence is CSVGPGPLYEQYF.

This chain connects TRBV18 to TRBJ1-4, with 8 bases aligning to TRBD1. CDR3 size: 14 residues. Germline lookup yields CDR1 KGHSH and CDR2 LQKENI. Unmatched junction bases numbered 4, after V lost 4 bases and J lost 6 bases. CDR3 in amino acids: CASSRDRSDEKLFF. The CDR3, as DNA: TGTGCCAGCTCACGGGACAGGAGCGATGAAAAACTGTTTTTT.

V and J are TRBV18 and TRBJ2-1; D is ambiguous. CDR1 KGHSH and CDR2 LQKENI come from the germline V gene. V shed 0 bases and J shed 9 bases, with 6 bases lying between them. This CDR3 contains 12 residues. DNA of the CDR3: TGTGCCAGCTCACCACCCCTAAGTGAGCAGTTCTTC. It translates to CASSPPLSEQFF.

The chain joins TRBV9 to TRBJ2-1; 7 bases match TRBD2. This CDR3 has 16 amino acids. Germline V CDR1 and CDR2: SGDLS, YYNGEE. V was pared by 0 bases and J by 10 bases, with 13 bases of the junction left unmatched. The CDR3 here is CASSVVVGGAFGEQFF. CDR3 in DNA: TGTGCCAGCAGCGTAGTAGTGGGAGGGGCGTTTGGGGAGCAGTTCTTC.

This rearrangement joins TRBV28 to TRBJ2-1, with 8 bases matching TRBD1. Germline CDR1 is MDHEN and CDR2 is SYDVKM. The CDR3 is 15 amino acids. Trimming took 6 bases from V and 2 from J; bases not matched to a gene: 6. The DNA of the CDR3 is TGTGCCAGCAGGCAGGGGGCGGGTGCCTACAATGAGCAGTTCTTC. This gives the protein CASRQGAGAYNEQFF.

This clone was counted once. The CDR3 DNA is TGTGCCAGCAGCCTCCGATCCGGGACTAGGGGACTTTATGAGCAGTTCTTC. Translated: CASSLRSGTRGLYEQFF. The chain uses TRBV9 and TRBJ2-1; TRBD2 matches at 8 bases. From germline, CDR1 is SGDLS and CDR2 YYNGEE. The junction had 17 bases not matched to a gene; V was cut back by 4 bases and J by 8 bases. This CDR3 region has 17 residues.

The chain recombines TRBV14 with TRBJ2-7; D unclear. This CDR3 comprises 14 residues. From germline, CDR1 is SGHDN and CDR2 FVKESK. With 5 bases removed from V and 2 bases from J, the gap between germline ends came to 13 bases. The CDR3 reads CASSTRTPTYEQYF. The CDR3 DNA reads as TGTGCCAGCAGCACTCGGACCCCTACCTACGAGCAGTACTTC.

V gene TRBV15 combines with J gene TRBJ2-3, with D possibly TRBD1 on 6 matching bases. Trimming took 6 bases from V and 5 from J, leaving 21 bases between them. The CDR3 runs 16 residues. Per germline, CDR1 LNHNV and CDR2 YYDKDF (reference sequence). The CDR3 nucleotides read TGTGCCACCAGAGGGGGATTGGGCTCCCGTGTAGATACGCAGTATTTT. It is translated as CATRGGLGSRVDTQYF.

The chain carries TRBV18 and TRBJ2-2; D gene ambiguous. V gave up 3 bases and J gave up 4 bases, with 6 bases separating them. There are 13 residues in the CDR3. The germline V gene has CDR1 KGHSH and CDR2 LQKENI. In nucleotides, the CDR3 is TGTGCCAGCTCACCTGAGTTCACCGGGGAGCTGTTTTTT. Translated, it gives CASSPEFTGELFF.

The chain couples TRBV5-1 to TRBJ2-6; either TRBD1 or TRBD2 may fit D (5 bases each). Germline CDR1 and CDR2: SGHRS and YFSETQ. CDR3 length: 15 residues. The V end lost 3 bases, the J end lost 0 bases, and 7 bases lay between the germline ends. The DNA for the CDR3 is TGCGCCAGCAGCTGGGGGACCTCTGGGGCCAACGTCCTGACTTTC. This sequence encodes CASSWGTSGANVLTF.

The chain carries TRBV4-3 and TRBJ2-2; D uncertain. The CDR3 has 15 amino acids. Per the germline V gene, CDR1 is LGHNA and CDR2 is YSLEER. Trimming took 0 bases from V and 9 from J, leaving 14 bases between them. This CDR3 reads CASSQDMGNPRELFF. In DNA form, the CDR3 reads TGCGCCAGCAGCCAAGATATGGGGAACCCCCGGGAGCTGTTTTTT.

The J gene is TRBJ2-1, the V gene TRBV6-4, with TRBD1 identical over 8 bases. CDR1 is MRHNA and CDR2 is SNTAGT in the germline V gene. With V trimmed by 6 bases and J by 0 bases, 4 bases remained unmatched. The CDR3 totals 15 residues. The CDR3 DNA is TGTGCCAGCAGACGGGACAGGAGCTCCTACAATGAGCAGTTCTTC. Encoded protein: CASRRDRSSYNEQFF.

This chain connects TRBV10-3 to TRBJ2-1, with D hard to call. The CDR3 contains 17 residues. The germline V and J ends were trimmed by 7 bases and 0 bases, with 19 bases remaining between them. The germline V gene encodes CDR1 ENHRY and CDR2 SYGVKD. The CDR3 region is CAIKGGVPSSSYNEQFF. CDR3 DNA sequence: TGTGCCATCAAGGGCGGAGTACCCTCGAGCTCCTACAATGAGCAGTTCTTC.

V gene TRBV5-1 combines with J gene TRBJ1-2, with D maybe TRBD1 (5 bases). V was shortened by 5 bases and J by 4 bases, with 21 bases between the two germline ends. This CDR3 is 16 amino acids long. Germline V lookup: CDR1 SGHRS, CDR2 YFSETQ. The CDR3 protein is CASSYGLEEGTYGYTF. DNA of the CDR3: TGCGCCAGCAGTTATGGATTGGAGGAGGGGACCTATGGCTACACCTTC.

This sequence joins TRBV6-5 and TRBJ2-1; D gene ambiguous. The CDR3 covers 15 residues. Germline V CDR1 and CDR2: MNHEY, SVGAGI. V lost 6 bases and J lost 0, with 12 bases in between. CDR3 sequence reads: CASRGSPNSYNEQFF. The CDR3 region has the DNA TGTGCCAGCAGGGGCTCACCTAACTCCTACAATGAGCAGTTCTTC.